A selection of T cell receptor beta chains follows, all from one sample in a study of CD8 T cells in Susac syndrome. TCRdb processed the immunoSEQ multiplex PCR reads anew with MiXCR; each CDR3 protein has one entry. The table includes tens of thousands of distinct CDR3 sequences, roughly 94% detected once. Sequencing used CD8+ T cells from PBMCs. These receptors were collected from a human donor with Susac syndrome. CDR3s include the opening cysteine and the closing phenylalanine or tryptophan. Fields, in order: J gene, V gene, clone size, D gene, CDR3 DNA, CDR3 protein. A D gene is named only where the DNA matches it firmly. Expanded clones are given a class, and other clones once, few, many or no size at all.

J gene: TRBJ2-1
V gene: TRBV20-1
clone size: -
D gene: TRBD2
CDR3 DNA: TGCAGTGCTCCGGGACTAGGGCAACCTCTCCTTCACAATGAGCAGTTCTTC
CDR3 protein: CSAPGLGQPLLHNEQFF

J gene: TRBJ2-3
V gene: TRBV14
clone size: -
D gene: TRBD2
CDR3 DNA: TGTGCCAGCAGCAAAGAGAGTTCGGCGGGACTAGTGGGGGATACGCAGTATTTT
CDR3 protein: CASSKESSAGLVGDTQYF

J gene: TRBJ2-7
V gene: TRBV4-3
clone size: -
D gene: TRBD1
CDR3 DNA: TGCGCCAGCAGCCCCGGGACAGGCATCTCTCCCGAGCAGTACTTC
CDR3 protein: CASSPGTGISPEQYF

J gene: TRBJ1-1
V gene: TRBV2
clone size: -
D gene: -
CDR3 DNA: TGTGCCAGCAGTGATTTCTTTGGGGGCACAAACACTGAAGCTTTCTTT
CDR3 protein: CASSDFFGGTNTEAFF

J gene: TRBJ2-7
V gene: TRBV4-1
clone size: -
D gene: -
CDR3 DNA: TGCGCCAGCAGCCAAGGACTAGTTTCCCACGAGCAGTACTTC
CDR3 protein: CASSQGLVSHEQYF

J gene: TRBJ2-7
V gene: TRBV7-9
clone size: -
D gene: -
CDR3 DNA: TGTGCCAGCAGCTTAGAACGGGGGAGTCCCTACGAGCAGTACTTC
CDR3 protein: CASSLERGSPYEQYF

J gene: TRBJ2-2
V gene: TRBV20-1
clone size: -
D gene: -
CDR3 DNA: TGCAGTGCTAGAGGTTCCGGGGAGCTGTTTTTT
CDR3 protein: CSARGSGELFF

J gene: TRBJ2-1
V gene: TRBV5-6
clone size: -
D gene: TRBD2
CDR3 DNA: TGTGCCAGCAGCTTGGGACTAGCAACCGTCCAGAAGCAGTTCTTC
CDR3 protein: CASSLGLATVQKQFF

J gene: TRBJ2-4
V gene: TRBV7-9
clone size: -
D gene: -
CDR3 DNA: TGTGCCAGCAGCTTAGCGGACCCAAACATTCAGTACTTC
CDR3 protein: CASSLADPNIQYF

J gene: TRBJ1-1
V gene: TRBV4-1
clone size: -
D gene: -
CDR3 DNA: TGCGCCAGCAGCCAAGTTGGGGGAGAAGCTTTCTTT
CDR3 protein: CASSQVGGEAFF

J gene: TRBJ2-1
V gene: TRBV29-1
clone size: -
D gene: -
CDR3 DNA: TGCAGCGTTCCCCGGGACTCGTTCAATGAGCAGTTCTTC
CDR3 protein: CSVPRDSFNEQFF

J gene: TRBJ1-1
V gene: TRBV6-7
clone size: -
D gene: TRBD1
CDR3 DNA: TGTGCCAGCAGTTACTCGAGGACAGGGGTTGAAGCTTTCTTT
CDR3 protein: CASSYSRTGVEAFF

J gene: TRBJ1-2
V gene: TRBV7-9
clone size: -
D gene: -
CDR3 DNA: TGTGCCAGCAGCTTAGAGACTTTGTGGTATGGCTACACCTTC
CDR3 protein: CASSLETLWYGYTF

J gene: TRBJ2-1
V gene: TRBV14
clone size: -
D gene: -
CDR3 DNA: TGTGCCAGCAGCCAGGAGGGATGGGGTTACAATGAGCAGTTCTTC
CDR3 protein: CASSQEGWGYNEQFF

J gene: TRBJ2-3
V gene: TRBV27
clone size: -
D gene: -
CDR3 DNA: TGTGCCAGCAGTTTCCGGCAGGGGCCCTTAGATACGCAGTATTTT
CDR3 protein: CASSFRQGPLDTQYF

J gene: TRBJ2-5
V gene: TRBV28
clone size: -
D gene: TRBD2
CDR3 DNA: TGTGCCAGCAGTTTATCGGGAGGGGGGGAGACCCAGTACTTC
CDR3 protein: CASSLSGGGETQYF

J gene: TRBJ2-7
V gene: TRBV2
clone size: -
D gene: TRBD2
CDR3 DNA: TGTGCCAGCCAGCGGGAGTATAACGAGCAGTACTTC
CDR3 protein: CASQREYNEQYF

J gene: TRBJ2-7
V gene: TRBV2
clone size: -
D gene: -
CDR3 DNA: TGTGCCAGCAGTGAAGGGATTACCTTCTACGAGCAGTACTTC
CDR3 protein: CASSEGITFYEQYF

J gene: TRBJ1-5
V gene: TRBV6-2/TRBV6-3
clone size: -
D gene: -
CDR3 DNA: TGTGCCAGCAGTTACTCCATCCCGGACAGCGGCCTGAATCAGCCCCAGCATTTT
CDR3 protein: CASSYSIPDSGLNQPQHF

J gene: TRBJ1-1
V gene: TRBV7-6
clone size: -
D gene: -
CDR3 DNA: TGTGCCAGCAGCTTAGCGCAGCCAGGGGTTCACTCTGAAGCTTTCTTT
CDR3 protein: CASSLAQPGVHSEAFF

J gene: TRBJ2-3
V gene: TRBV25-1
clone size: once
D gene: TRBD1
CDR3 DNA: TGTGCCAACACTACGACAGGGAGTTACACAGATACGCAGTATTTT
CDR3 protein: CANTTTGSYTDTQYF

J gene: TRBJ2-7
V gene: TRBV28
clone size: -
D gene: TRBD2
CDR3 DNA: TGTGCCAGCAGTTTCCGCGGGAGCCCACCCTACGAGCAGTACTTC
CDR3 protein: CASSFRGSPPYEQYF

J gene: TRBJ1-1
V gene: TRBV30
clone size: -
D gene: -
CDR3 DNA: TGTGCCTGTAAGGGTGGGGGGGCTTTCTTT
CDR3 protein: CACKGGGAFF

J gene: TRBJ2-3
V gene: TRBV9
clone size: -
D gene: -
CDR3 DNA: TGTGCCAGCAGCCCTCGGCCTCAAGGGACCCCAGATACGCAGTATTTT
CDR3 protein: CASSPRPQGTPDTQYF

J gene: TRBJ2-5
V gene: TRBV7-7
clone size: -
D gene: TRBD1
CDR3 DNA: TGTGCTAGCAGCCTCCGGACAGGGGCGGAGACCCAGTACTTC
CDR3 protein: CASSLRTGAETQYF

J gene: TRBJ2-7
V gene: TRBV27
clone size: -
D gene: TRBD1
CDR3 DNA: TGTGCCAGCAGTTTAGGGGTTCAGGGGGCCTACGAGCAGTACTTC
CDR3 protein: CASSLGVQGAYEQYF

J gene: TRBJ2-5
V gene: TRBV11-2
clone size: -
D gene: -
CDR3 DNA: TGTGCCAGCAGCTTAAGCCTAGTTAGGCAAGAGACCCAGTACTTC
CDR3 protein: CASSLSLVRQETQYF

J gene: TRBJ2-3
V gene: TRBV28
clone size: -
D gene: -
CDR3 DNA: TGTGCCAGCAGTTTATTGCTGGGGGCAAGCACAGATACGCAGTATTTT
CDR3 protein: CASSLLLGASTDTQYF

J gene: TRBJ2-3
V gene: TRBV6-5
clone size: -
D gene: -
CDR3 DNA: TGTGCCAGCAGTTACTCATCAGCGGAGCCCACAGATACGCAGTATTTT
CDR3 protein: CASSYSSAEPTDTQYF

J gene: TRBJ2-1
V gene: TRBV4-3
clone size: -
D gene: -
CDR3 DNA: TGCGCCAGCAGCCAGACTAGTTCCCTAAGCTCCTACAATGAGCAGTTCTTC
CDR3 protein: CASSQTSSLSSYNEQFF

J gene: TRBJ2-1
V gene: TRBV12-3/TRBV12-4
clone size: once
D gene: -
CDR3 DNA: TGTGCCAGCAGTTCCTGGACTACCAAGTTCAATGAGCAGTTCTTC
CDR3 protein: CASSSWTTKFNEQFF

J gene: TRBJ2-5
V gene: TRBV15
clone size: -
D gene: TRBD2
CDR3 DNA: TGTGCCACCAGAAGAGCGGGAGTGTGGGAGACCCAGTACTTC
CDR3 protein: CATRRAGVWETQYF

J gene: TRBJ1-5
V gene: TRBV19
clone size: once
D gene: TRBD1
CDR3 DNA: TGTGCCAGTAGTATACCAGGGGGTGGAAATCAGCCCCAGCATTTT
CDR3 protein: CASSIPGGGNQPQHF

J gene: TRBJ2-1
V gene: TRBV6-1
clone size: -
D gene: -
CDR3 DNA: TGTGCCAGCAGCCCCGGCCAGGCTACCTACAATGAGCAGTTCTTC
CDR3 protein: CASSPGQATYNEQFF

J gene: TRBJ2-1
V gene: TRBV28
clone size: -
D gene: TRBD2
CDR3 DNA: TGTGCCAGCAGTTTGTCGGGAGGTGAGCAGTTCTTC
CDR3 protein: CASSLSGGEQFF

J gene: TRBJ1-1
V gene: TRBV10-3
clone size: -
D gene: TRBD1
CDR3 DNA: TGTGCCATAAACCCGCGGACAGGGGGCAGAGCTTTCTTT
CDR3 protein: CAINPRTGGRAFF

J gene: TRBJ2-3
V gene: TRBV7-6
clone size: once
D gene: TRBD1
CDR3 DNA: TGTGCCAGCACCGCAACCGGGACAGGGCCCCCAGATACGCAGTATTTT
CDR3 protein: CASTATGTGPPDTQYF

J gene: TRBJ2-5
V gene: TRBV4-3
clone size: -
D gene: TRBD2
CDR3 DNA: TGCGCCAGCAGCCAAGATGGGACTAGCGGGAGGGAACTCCAAGAGACCCAGTACTTC
CDR3 protein: CASSQDGTSGRELQETQYF

J gene: TRBJ2-7
V gene: TRBV5-6
clone size: -
D gene: -
CDR3 DNA: TGTGCCAGCAGCCTCACTTCCTACGAGCAGTACTTC
CDR3 protein: CASSLTSYEQYF

J gene: TRBJ1-2
V gene: TRBV10-3
clone size: -
D gene: TRBD1
CDR3 DNA: TGTGCCATCAGTGAGGAGACAGGGGTACTACGGTATGGCTACACCTTC
CDR3 protein: CAISEETGVLRYGYTF

J gene: TRBJ2-1
V gene: TRBV29-1
clone size: -
D gene: TRBD2
CDR3 DNA: TGCAGCGTTGATTGGCTAGCGGGAAGCTATGAGCAGTTCTTC
CDR3 protein: CSVDWLAGSYEQFF

J gene: TRBJ1-2
V gene: TRBV13
clone size: once
D gene: -
CDR3 DNA: TGTGCCAGCAGCTTGGGCTATGGCTACACCTTC
CDR3 protein: CASSLGYGYTF

J gene: TRBJ2-1
V gene: TRBV12-3/TRBV12-4
clone size: -
D gene: -
CDR3 DNA: TGTGCCAGCAGTTTAGCTAGCCCCGGACCCTACAATGAGCAGTTCTTC
CDR3 protein: CASSLASPGPYNEQFF

J gene: TRBJ2-7
V gene: TRBV27
clone size: -
D gene: -
CDR3 DNA: TGTGCCAGCAGTTCCCTTGGGGGAGAAACGGAAGGGAAGAGCGAGCAGTACTTC
CDR3 protein: CASSSLGGETEGKSEQYF

J gene: TRBJ2-7
V gene: TRBV7-6
clone size: -
D gene: -
CDR3 DNA: TGTGCCAGCAGCTTAGCGGGGGTCGACGTCGAGCAGTACTTC
CDR3 protein: CASSLAGVDVEQYF

J gene: TRBJ1-2
V gene: TRBV20-1
clone size: -
D gene: -
CDR3 DNA: TGCAGTGGGGTAAATGGCTACACCTTC
CDR3 protein: CSGVNGYTF

J gene: TRBJ2-1
V gene: TRBV13
clone size: -
D gene: -
CDR3 DNA: TGTGCCAGCAGCTTAGGGGCCCAAACCCTCAATGAGCAGTTCTTC
CDR3 protein: CASSLGAQTLNEQFF

J gene: TRBJ2-1
V gene: TRBV4-1
clone size: -
D gene: TRBD1
CDR3 DNA: TGCGCCAGCAGCCTAGGGTGGACAGGTAGCGATGAGCAGTTCTTC
CDR3 protein: CASSLGWTGSDEQFF

J gene: TRBJ2-2
V gene: TRBV4-1
clone size: -
D gene: -
CDR3 DNA: TGCGCCAGCAGCCAAGCCAGGAACACCGGGGAGCTGTTTTTT
CDR3 protein: CASSQARNTGELFF

J gene: TRBJ2-3
V gene: TRBV5-1
clone size: -
D gene: -
CDR3 DNA: TGCGCCAGCAGCTTGGGACTTGCGCCCTCATACACAGATACGCAGTATTTT
CDR3 protein: CASSLGLAPSYTDTQYF

J gene: TRBJ2-1
V gene: TRBV9
clone size: once
D gene: -
CDR3 DNA: TGTGCCAGCAGCGTAGGGGGTAGCATCACCTACAATGAGCAGTTCTTC
CDR3 protein: CASSVGGSITYNEQFF

J gene: TRBJ2-1
V gene: TRBV29-1
clone size: -
D gene: TRBD2
CDR3 DNA: TGCAGCGTCGGACTAGCGGGAGCAAGGGAGCAGTTCTTC
CDR3 protein: CSVGLAGAREQFF

J gene: TRBJ2-5
V gene: TRBV28
clone size: once
D gene: -
CDR3 DNA: TGTGCCAGCAGCCCACTCGAGGGGGTCCAGTACTTC
CDR3 protein: CASSPLEGVQYF